This T cell receptor (beta chain) was obtained from a study of T-cell memory formation after mild COVID-19. TCRdb fed the 5' RACE reads into MiXCR, producing one record per CDR3 protein. Of around 45,000 distinct CDR3 sequences listed, 9.5% are singletons. In this sample, this clonotype turned up once. The CDR3 is 14 amino acids. V dropped 5 bases and J dropped 3; count of bases not matched to a gene: 3. The germline V gene encodes CDR1 SNHLY and CDR2 FYNNEI. Sequences were obtained from PBMCs or a T cell subset sorted from them (not recorded which). V and J are TRBV2 and TRBJ1-2, with 10 bases lining up with TRBD1. This receptor was taken from an adult woman who had mild COVID-19 (a few samples of this study predate the infection). Cell type and time point are not known. The CDR3 sequence: CASSQGTGDYGYTF. In DNA form, the CDR3 reads TGTGCCAGCAGTCAGGGGACAGGGGACTATGGCTACACCTTC. Based on the CDR3 plus reference TRBV2 and TRBJ1-2, the full variable domain is EPEVTQTPSHQVTQMGQEVILRCVPISNHLYFYWYRQILGQKVEFLVSFYNNEISEKSEIFDDQFSVERPDGSNFTLKIRSTKLEDSAMYFCASSQGTGDYGYTFGSGTRLTVV.